This entry describes one TCR beta chain. Its target is not known. The authors ran a second PCR of 7 to 11 cycles using a sample-barcoded 5' primer and a J-beta primer mix. TCRdb itself ran the 5' RACE reads through MiXCR, one entry per CDR3 protein. This sample has approximately 800,000 distinct CDR3 sequences, with roughly 56% found just once. These data come from a study of blood T cells in healthy people across ages. Study-level findings and limits: Whereas aged donors had fewer naive CD4+ cells, long-lived donors had more of them and higher diversity. A strong correlation was seen between TCR beta diversity and naive T cell percentage. Researchers judged that diversity estimates from one million T cells fell short of true values. Unsorted PBMC input precluded a conclusive naive versus antigen-experienced comparison.

The junction had 10 bases not matched to a gene; V was cut back by 5 bases and J by 5 bases. The CDR3 extends over 16 amino acids. Germline V lookup: CDR1 MGHRA, CDR2 YSYEKL. Sequences were obtained from blood. The chain combines TRBV4-1 with TRBJ2-7, with 12 bases matching TRBD1. The receptor was isolated from a man aged 35-49 years in good health. CDR3 amino acids: CASSGLPGQGAHEQYF. The CDR3 nucleotides read TGCGCCAGCAGCGGACTCCCGGGACAGGGGGCACACGAGCAGTACTTC.